These T cell receptor beta chains were read from a single sample in a study of blood T cell repertoires in COVID-19. Profiling relied on immunoSEQ multiplex PCR, and the TCRdb table lists in-frame clones only, not all of them. The top ten clones hold around 2.5% of a sample with hundreds of thousands of clones, 90% of them seen once. The sample was PBMCs or T cells enriched from blood (not recorded which). The receptor source for this set is a man aged 55 to 69 who had recovered from COVID-19. The CDR3 runs from the conserved cysteine through the conserved F or W. D genes are given only for firm matches. The size of a clone is reported for some rows only, either as once, few or many, or as a class for expanded clones.

clone_size,j_call,d_call,v_call,cdr3_aa,cdr3_nt
-,TRBJ2-1,-,TRBV5-5,CASSLVGTTYNEQFF,TGTGCCAGCAGCTTGGTGGGGACAACATACAATGAGCAGTTCTTC
-,TRBJ2-7,-,TRBV13,CASRLTGTGGYEQYF,TGTGCCAGCAGACTCACCGGGACTGGGGGTTACGAGCAGTACTTC
-,TRBJ2-1,-,TRBV4-3,CASSQDRDISYNEQFF,TGCGCCAGCAGCCAAGATCGAGACATAAGCTACAATGAGCAGTTCTTC
-,TRBJ2-4,TRBD1,TRBV5-1,CASSLVGTAAKNIQYF,TGCGCCAGCAGCTTGGTTGGGACAGCAGCCAAAAACATTCAGTACTTC
-,TRBJ1-6,TRBD1,TRBV19,CASTPDRAYNSPLHF,TGTGCCAGTACCCCGGACAGGGCCTATAATTCACCCCTCCACTTT
-,TRBJ1-1,TRBD1,TRBV7-8,CASSRTGNTEAFF,TGTGCCAGCAGCCGGACAGGGAACACTGAAGCTTTCTTT
-,TRBJ2-1,TRBD2,TRBV5-1,CASSSGLAGDAEQFF,TGCGCCAGCAGCTCCGGACTAGCGGGAGACGCTGAGCAGTTCTTC
-,TRBJ2-1,TRBD2,TRBV7-9,CASSLTAGVNNEQFF,TGTGCCAGCAGCTTAACAGCGGGGGTAAACAATGAGCAGTTCTTC
-,TRBJ1-2,TRBD1,TRBV15,CATSSNSPGTGDGYTF,TGTGCCACCAGCAGCAATTCTCCCGGGACAGGGGATGGCTACACCTTC
-,TRBJ2-3,-,TRBV24-1,CATSDSLVADTQYF,TGTGCCACCAGTGATTCACTAGTTGCAGATACGCAGTATTTT
-,TRBJ2-3,-,TRBV4-1,CASRGHADTQYF,TGCGCCAGCAGGGGCCACGCAGATACGCAGTATTTT
-,TRBJ2-1,TRBD2,TRBV5-4,CASSAGGPDNEQFF,TGTGCCAGCAGCGCGGGAGGGCCGGACAATGAGCAGTTCTTC
-,TRBJ2-5,TRBD2,TRBV20-1,CSASLGLAKTQYF,TGCAGTGCTAGTCTCGGACTAGCGAAGACCCAGTACTTC
-,TRBJ1-5,-,TRBV7-6,CASSEGLAPNQPQHF,TGTGCCAGCAGCGAAGGATTAGCTCCCAATCAGCCCCAGCATTTT
-,TRBJ2-7,-,TRBV7-9,CASSKPTNTDYEQYF,TGTGCCAGCAGCAAACCAACAAACACAGACTACGAGCAGTACTTC
-,TRBJ1-1,TRBD1,TRBV5-4,CASSLGGGQGAGTEAFF,TGTGCCAGCAGCTTGGGGGGAGGACAGGGGGCCGGCACTGAAGCTTTCTTT
-,TRBJ1-2,TRBD1,TRBV19,CASSPGQGYGYTF,TGTGCCAGTAGTCCCGGACAGGGGTATGGCTACACCTTC
once,TRBJ1-2,-,TRBV6-1,CASSEARVDGYTF,TGTGCCAGCAGTGAAGCTCGGGTTGATGGCTACACCTTC
-,TRBJ2-5,TRBD2,TRBV7-2,CASSPTSGLTVGAQYF,TGTGCCAGCAGCCCGACTAGCGGGCTAACAGTAGGGGCCCAGTACTTC
-,TRBJ2-1,-,TRBV5-4,CASSSQGKQFF,TGTGCCAGCAGCTCTCAGGGTAAGCAGTTCTTC
-,TRBJ1-2,TRBD1,TRBV28,CASSSRGTGRVYGYTF,TGTGCCAGCAGTTCCCGCGGGACAGGGCGGGTCTATGGCTACACCTTC
-,TRBJ1-2,-,TRBV6-5,CASRTTEPNYGYTF,TGTGCCAGCAGGACGACAGAACCTAACTATGGCTACACCTTC
-,TRBJ2-2,-,TRBV5-4,CASSLDLGANTGELFF,TGTGCCAGCAGCTTGGATCTAGGTGCGAACACCGGGGAGCTGTTTTTT
-,TRBJ2-1,TRBD2,TRBV5-4,CASSIPSGSSYNEQFF,TGTGCCAGCAGCATCCCTAGCGGCAGCTCCTACAATGAGCAGTTCTTC
-,TRBJ2-3,-,TRBV4-3,CASSQGLRGDTQYF,TGCGCCAGCAGCCAAGGACTTAGAGGAGATACGCAGTATTTT
-,TRBJ1-4,-,TRBV2,CASFGGRKLFF,TGTGCCAGCTTCGGCGGGAGGAAACTGTTTTTT
once,TRBJ2-7,-,TRBV23-1,CASSPGLRYEQYF,TGCGCCAGCAGCCCGGGATTAAGATACGAGCAGTACTTC
-,TRBJ1-2,-,TRBV27,CASSLFAHGGDYGYTF,TGTGCCAGCAGTTTATTCGCCCACGGGGGGGACTATGGCTACACCTTC